These T cell receptor beta chains were read from a single sample in a study of Ad26.COV2.S vaccination and SARS-CoV-2 variants. The data were produced by immunoSEQ multiplex PCR, yet TCRdb's version contains in-frame clones alone and is incomplete. The sample has about 420,000 clones; roughly 90% are singletons. Here the sequenced sample was peripheral blood, taken in a trial of Ad26.COV2.S vaccine versus placebo. The receptor set was obtained from a person between 18 and 60 years old who received the Ad26.COV2.S COVID-19 vaccine or a placebo. The CDR3 runs from the conserved cysteine through the conserved F or W. The order of the fields is clone size, V gene, D gene, J gene, CDR3 DNA, CDR3 protein. D genes are given only for firm matches. A clone size is listed for some rows: how often the clone was seen (once, few, many), or a class if it is expanded.

>-|TRBV6-5|-|TRBJ1-2
TGTGCCAGCAGTTCGGACTACAGACGGAGGTCCTACGGCTACACCTTC
CASSSDYRRRSYGYTF
>once|TRBV9|TRBD2|TRBJ2-1
TGTGCCAGCAGCGTAGCGGGACTAGCTGTGAGTGAGCAGTTCTTC
CASSVAGLAVSEQFF
>once|TRBV7-2|-|TRBJ2-5
TGTGCCAGCAGCTTATTTGGCGGGGGCCCGGTGGAGCAAGAGACCCAGTACTTC
CASSLFGGGPVEQETQYF
>-|TRBV25-1|-|TRBJ2-7
TGTGCCAGCAGTATGTCAGTGGGATACGAGCAGTACTTC
CASSMSVGYEQYF
>-|TRBV30|-|TRBJ1-6
TGTGCCTGGAGGCTCGACGGTCTGACTATGAGCTCCTATAATTCACCCCTCCACTTT
CAWRLDGLTMSSYNSPLHF
>-|TRBV5-1|-|TRBJ2-7
TGCGCCAGCAGCTTGATGTCCGGGGTGGGACTGGACGAGCAGTACTTC
CASSLMSGVGLDEQYF
>-|TRBV3-1/TRBV3-2|TRBD1|TRBJ2-4
TGTGCCAGCAGCCAAGTCCCTCAGGGGGCGGCCAAAAACATTCAGTACTTC
CASSQVPQGAAKNIQYF
>-|TRBV2|-|TRBJ1-5
TGTGCCAGCAGTGTGCAGGGGAATAGCAATCAGCCCCAGCATTTT
CASSVQGNSNQPQHF
>-|TRBV11-3|TRBD1|TRBJ1-4
TGTGCCAGCAGCATTGATAGAGGGGGCAATGAAAAACTGTTTTTT
CASSIDRGGNEKLFF
>-|TRBV19|-|TRBJ2-6
TGTGCCAGTAGAACTGGGGCCAACGTCCTGACTTTC
CASRTGANVLTF
>-|TRBV28|-|TRBJ1-1
TGTGCCAGCAGTTCGCCCAGGGAAGACACTGAAGCTTTCTTT
CASSSPREDTEAFF
>-|TRBV29-1|-|TRBJ2-7
TGCAGCGCCGCGACAGGGGAGGGCTACGAGCAGTACTTC
CSAATGEGYEQYF
>few|TRBV24-1|TRBD2|TRBJ2-1
TGTGCCACCAGTGCGGGAGGTTGGGCCTACAATGAGCAGTTCTTC
CATSAGGWAYNEQFF
>-|TRBV7-9|-|TRBJ1-2
TGTGCCAGCAGCCCGGGGGGGGAGATCGGCTATGGCTACACCTTC
CASSPGGEIGYGYTF
>-|TRBV4-3|-|TRBJ1-2
TGCGCCAGCAGCCAACGACGGACGGCGAGCTATGGCTACACCTTC
CASSQRRTASYGYTF
>-|TRBV9|-|TRBJ2-1
TGTGCCAGCAGCGTAGACCCAGGGGCAAGAGCCTACAATGAGCAGTTCTTC
CASSVDPGARAYNEQFF
>-|TRBV11-2|-|TRBJ2-2
TGTGCCAGCAGCTCTAAACGGACAGAGGCCGGGGAGCTGTTTTTT
CASSSKRTEAGELFF
>-|TRBV11-2|TRBD2|TRBJ2-2
TGTGCCAGCAGCCAGGGACTAGTTGGGACCGGGGAGCTGTTTTTT
CASSQGLVGTGELFF
>-|TRBV5-1|-|TRBJ2-7
TGCGCCAGCAGTCGGGACTCGAGCTCCTACGAGCAGTACTTC
CASSRDSSSYEQYF
>-|TRBV15|TRBD1|TRBJ1-1
TGTGCCACCAGCAGACGCACAGGGGTAATGACTGAAGCTTTCTTT
CATSRRTGVMTEAFF
>-|TRBV19|TRBD2|TRBJ2-7
TGTGCCAGTAGTATCTCCCCCGGCGGGGGGTACGAGCAGTACTTC
CASSISPGGGYEQYF
>-|TRBV19|TRBD2|TRBJ2-1
TGTGCCAGTAGTATTTCCGGGGGGGCCAACAGTGAGCAGTTCTTC
CASSISGGANSEQFF
>many|TRBV19|-|TRBJ1-3
TGTGCCAGTAGTATGGCAGGGCAGCGCTCTGGAAACACCATATATTTT
CASSMAGQRSGNTIYF
>-|TRBV10-1|-|TRBJ2-7
TGCGCCCCACGGACAGAATCCTACGAGCAGTACTTC
CAPRTESYEQYF
>-|TRBV7-9|-|TRBJ2-5
TGTGCCAGCAGCGCCCCTCGGGGTTCGGAGACCCAGTACTTC
CASSAPRGSETQYF
>-|TRBV5-4|-|TRBJ1-4
TGTGCCAGCACCACAGAGGGGTCTAATGAAAAACTGTTTTTT
CASTTEGSNEKLFF
>-|TRBV12-3/TRBV12-4|-|TRBJ2-5
TGTGCCAGCAGACCTATCGGGTTAGAGACCCAGTACTTC
CASRPIGLETQYF
>-|TRBV7-2|-|TRBJ2-7
TGTGCCAGCAGCGGGGGGCTAGGAGAGGGCTACGAGCAGTACTTC
CASSGGLGEGYEQYF
>once|TRBV7-3|TRBD2|TRBJ2-1
TGTGCCAGCAGCTCTGGGACTAGCGATGAGCAGTTCTTC
CASSSGTSDEQFF
>-|TRBV18|-|TRBJ1-4
TGTGCCAGCTCACCGGTGGGGGGTCCAACTAATGAAAAACTGTTTTTT
CASSPVGGPTNEKLFF
>few|TRBV7-6|-|TRBJ1-1
TGTGCCAGCAGTTTGGATGGGGGCTACAACACTGAAGCTTTCTTT
CASSLDGGYNTEAFF